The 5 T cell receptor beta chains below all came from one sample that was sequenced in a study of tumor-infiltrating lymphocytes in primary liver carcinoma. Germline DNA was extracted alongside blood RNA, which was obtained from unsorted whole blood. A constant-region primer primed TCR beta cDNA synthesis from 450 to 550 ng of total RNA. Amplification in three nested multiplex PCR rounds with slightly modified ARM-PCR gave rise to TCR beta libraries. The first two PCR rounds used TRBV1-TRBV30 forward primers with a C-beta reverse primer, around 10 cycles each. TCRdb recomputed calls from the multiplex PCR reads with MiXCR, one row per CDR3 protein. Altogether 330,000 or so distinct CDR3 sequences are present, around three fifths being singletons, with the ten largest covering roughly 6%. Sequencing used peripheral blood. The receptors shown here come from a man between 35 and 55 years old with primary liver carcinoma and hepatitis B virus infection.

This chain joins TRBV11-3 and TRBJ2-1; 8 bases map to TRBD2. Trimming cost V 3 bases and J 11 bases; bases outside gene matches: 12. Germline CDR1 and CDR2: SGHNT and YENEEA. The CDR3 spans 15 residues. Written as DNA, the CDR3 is TGTGCCAGCAGCTTCGGAACGGGGGGGCCGAATAAGCAGTTCTTC. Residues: CASSFGTGGPNKQFF.

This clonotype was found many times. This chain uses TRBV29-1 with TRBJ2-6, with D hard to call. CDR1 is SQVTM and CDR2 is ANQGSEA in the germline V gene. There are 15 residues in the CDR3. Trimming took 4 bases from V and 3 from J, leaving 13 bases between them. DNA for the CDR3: TGCAGCGTTGGTTCGACGGCTCATGGGGCCAACGTCCTGACTTTC. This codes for CSVGSTAHGANVLTF.

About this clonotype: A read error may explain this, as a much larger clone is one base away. CDR3 DNA: TGTGCCAGCAGTCGTCTGGGGATCTATGGCTACACCTTC. It codes for CASSRLGIYGYTF. The rearrangement links TRBV6-6 to TRBJ1-2; D is unresolved. Deletions cut 5 bases from V and 4 bases from J, with 11 bases between. CDR1 and CDR2 from the germline V gene are MNHNY and SVGAGI (reference sequence). CDR3 length: 13 residues.

The CDR3 DNA sequence: TGTGCCAGCAACACCGAGCCGGGACAAAATTATGGCTACACCTTC. Encoded protein: CASNTEPGQNYGYTF. The rearrangement links TRBV5-4 to TRBJ1-2; TRBD1 is a possible D gene (6 bases). Germline V lookup: CDR1 SGHNT, CDR2 YYREEE (reference sequence). V was trimmed by 6 bases and J by 5 bases, leaving 20 bases between them. The CDR3 has 15 residues.

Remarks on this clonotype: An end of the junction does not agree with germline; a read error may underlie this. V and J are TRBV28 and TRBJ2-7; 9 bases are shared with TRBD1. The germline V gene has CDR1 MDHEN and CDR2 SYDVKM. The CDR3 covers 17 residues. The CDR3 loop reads CASSSGGVDRGWYGQYF. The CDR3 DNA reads TGTGCCAGCAGTTCCGGAGGGGTGGACAGGGGTTGGTACGGGCAGTACTTC.